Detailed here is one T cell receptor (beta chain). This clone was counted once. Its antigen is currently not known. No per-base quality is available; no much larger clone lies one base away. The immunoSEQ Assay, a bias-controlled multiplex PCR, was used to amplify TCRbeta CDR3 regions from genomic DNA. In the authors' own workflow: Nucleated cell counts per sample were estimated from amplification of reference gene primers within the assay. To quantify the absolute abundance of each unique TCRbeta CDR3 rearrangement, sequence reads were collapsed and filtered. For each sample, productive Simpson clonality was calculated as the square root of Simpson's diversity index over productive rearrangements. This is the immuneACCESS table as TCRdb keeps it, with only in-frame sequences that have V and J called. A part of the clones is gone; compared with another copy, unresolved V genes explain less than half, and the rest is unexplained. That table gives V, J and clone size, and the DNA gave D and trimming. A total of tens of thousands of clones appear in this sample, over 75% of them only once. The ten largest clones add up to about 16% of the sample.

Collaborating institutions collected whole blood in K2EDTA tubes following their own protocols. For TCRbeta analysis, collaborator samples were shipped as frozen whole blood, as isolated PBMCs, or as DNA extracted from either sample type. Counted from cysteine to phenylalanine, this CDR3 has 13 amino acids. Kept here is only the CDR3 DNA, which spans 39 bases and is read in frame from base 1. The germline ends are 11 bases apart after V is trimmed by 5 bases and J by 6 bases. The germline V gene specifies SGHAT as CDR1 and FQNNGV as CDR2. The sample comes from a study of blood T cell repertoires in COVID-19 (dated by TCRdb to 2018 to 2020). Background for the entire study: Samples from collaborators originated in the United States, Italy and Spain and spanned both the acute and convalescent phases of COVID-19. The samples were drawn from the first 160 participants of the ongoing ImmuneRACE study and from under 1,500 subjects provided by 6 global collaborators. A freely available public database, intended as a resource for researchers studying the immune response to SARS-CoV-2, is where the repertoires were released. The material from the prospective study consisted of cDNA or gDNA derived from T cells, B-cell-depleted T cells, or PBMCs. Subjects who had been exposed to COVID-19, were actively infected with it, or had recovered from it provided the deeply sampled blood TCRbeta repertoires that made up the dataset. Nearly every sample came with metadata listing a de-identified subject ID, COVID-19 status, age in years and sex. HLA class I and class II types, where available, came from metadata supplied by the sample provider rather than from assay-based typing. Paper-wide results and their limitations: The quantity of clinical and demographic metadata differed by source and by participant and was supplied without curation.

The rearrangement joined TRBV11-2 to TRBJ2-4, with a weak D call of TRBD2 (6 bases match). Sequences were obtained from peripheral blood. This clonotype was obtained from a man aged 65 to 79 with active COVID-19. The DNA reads TGTGCCAGCAGCACACTGGGGGGAAACATTCAGTACTTC. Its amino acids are CASSTLGGNIQYF. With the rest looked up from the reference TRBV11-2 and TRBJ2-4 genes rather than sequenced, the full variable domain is EAGVAQSPRYKIIEKRQSVAFWCNPISGHATLYWYQQILGQGPKLLIQFQNNGVVDDSQLPKDRFSAERLKGVDSTLKIQPAKLEDSAVYLCASSTLGGNIQYFGAGTRLSVL.